The rows below give T cell receptor beta chains drawn from one sample of a study of cytomegalovirus exposure and HLA in healthy donors. Generated by immunoSEQ multiplex PCR, the TCRdb table keeps only in-frame clones and is missing some. The profile covers 100,000 to 120,000 clones, with about four fifths appearing a single time and around 2.5% taken by the ten largest. Sequencing was done on a sample of PBMCs. The receptor source for this set is a woman aged 18-35 years in good health and CMV-seronegative. Each CDR3 is given with its conserved first and last residue. D genes are given only for firm matches. Some rows mark clone size as missing; the rest say once, few, many or name a class of expanded clone.

.	TRBD1	TRBV9	TRBJ1-4	TGTGCCAGCAGCCCGGGGACAGGGGGCAATGAAAAACTGTTTTTT	CASSPGTGGNEKLFF
.	TRBD2	TRBV7-8	TRBJ2-4	TGTGCCAGCAGCCAGGGAGCGGGGGGGCTGAACATTCAGTACTTC	CASSQGAGGLNIQYF
.	TRBD1	TRBV5-4	TRBJ2-5	TGTGCCAGCAGCCCCGCCGGGACAGGGAAGGAGACCCAGTACTTC	CASSPAGTGKETQYF
.	.	TRBV7-8	TRBJ2-7	TGTGCCAGCAGCTTAGGGCCTGAAACCTACGAGCAGTACTTC	CASSLGPETYEQYF
.	TRBD1	TRBV7-2	TRBJ1-1	TGTGCCAGCAGCCCCCGACAGGGTTACACTGAAGCTTTCTTT	CASSPRQGYTEAFF
.	TRBD1	TRBV2	TRBJ1-2	TGTGCCAGCAGTCCAGGGACAGCTACTAACTATGGCTACACCTTC	CASSPGTATNYGYTF
.	.	TRBV9	TRBJ2-1	TGTGCCAGCAGCGTAGATAGACCGTACACGGAGGAGCAGTTCTTC	CASSVDRPYTEEQFF
.	.	TRBV6-5	TRBJ1-1	TGTGCCAGCAGCGACCAGACAGGTAACACTGAAGCTTTCTTT	CASSDQTGNTEAFF
.	.	TRBV28	TRBJ1-1	TGTGCCAGCAGCCACGGAGGGGACACTGAAGCTTTCTTT	CASSHGGDTEAFF
.	.	TRBV29-1	TRBJ2-7	TGCAGCGTCTGGACAGCCTACGAGCAGTACTTC	CSVWTAYEQYF
.	.	TRBV7-8	TRBJ1-1	TGTGCCAGCAGCTTGGGGCGCACTGAAGCTTTCTTT	CASSLGRTEAFF
.	.	TRBV19	TRBJ2-3	TGTGCCAGGAGTACCGGAGGGACAGATACGCAGTATTTT	CARSTGGTDTQYF
once	TRBD2	TRBV18	TRBJ2-5	TGTGCCAGCTCACTAGCGGGGAGTAAAGAGACCCAGTACTTC	CASSLAGSKETQYF
.	.	TRBV27	TRBJ1-2	TGTGCCAGCAAGGGACTGAACTATGGCTACACCTTC	CASKGLNYGYTF
.	TRBD2	TRBV6-4	TRBJ2-1	TGTGCCACGTCCCTAGCGGGAGTCGACAATGAGCAGTTCTTC	CATSLAGVDNEQFF
.	.	TRBV28	TRBJ1-5	TGTGCCAGCGGGAGAGTATCGTCCGGTGGCAATCAGCCCCAGCATTTT	CASGRVSSGGNQPQHF
few	.	TRBV28	TRBJ1-5	TGTGCCAGCAGGTCAGGAGGTCAGCCCCAGCATTTT	CASRSGGQPQHF
few	TRBD1	TRBV7-8	TRBJ2-7	TGTGCCAGCAGCCGGACAGGGGACTTCGAGCAGTACTTC	CASSRTGDFEQYF
few	.	TRBV9	TRBJ1-6	TGTGCCAGCAGCGTGGGACACAGTTATAATTCACCCCTCCACTTT	CASSVGHSYNSPLHF
few	.	TRBV6-4	TRBJ2-1	TGTGCCAGCAGTGACTCGGGGGGATACAATGAGCAGTTCTTC	CASSDSGGYNEQFF
.	.	TRBV15	TRBJ1-1	TGTGCCACCACTCGACAGGAAAACACTGAAGCTTTCTTT	CATTRQENTEAFF
.	TRBD1	TRBV23-1	TRBJ1-5	TGCGCCAGCAGTCAATCTGGGACAGGGAACACCTATTTCTATCAGCCCCAGCATTTT	CASSQSGTGNTYFYQPQHF
few	TRBD1	TRBV28	TRBJ2-1	TGTGCCAGCAGTTTCCTCCACCAGGGGGCCCTGAACAATGAGCAGTTCTTC	CASSFLHQGALNNEQFF
.	TRBD1	TRBV5-1	TRBJ1-4	TGCGCCAGCAGCTGGGAGCCCAGGGGGGCTAATGAAAAACTGTTTTTT	CASSWEPRGANEKLFF
.	.	TRBV29-1	TRBJ2-2	TGCAGCGTTGGGGGGGGCGCAAACACCGGGGAGCTGTTTTTT	CSVGGGANTGELFF
.	.	TRBV19	TRBJ2-5	TGTGCCAGTAGTTTGACGGAGGAAGAGACCCAGTACTTC	CASSLTEEETQYF
few	TRBD2	TRBV6-4	TRBJ2-1	TGTGCCAGCAGTGGACTAGCGGGAGGGAATGAGCAGTTCTTC	CASSGLAGGNEQFF
.	TRBD1	TRBV13	TRBJ1-4	TGTGCCAGCAGCTCCACAACCGGGACAGGGGGCCCCGAACTGTTTTTT	CASSSTTGTGGPELFF
.	.	TRBV7-9	TRBJ1-1	TGTGCCAGCAGCTTAGCGGAGACAGGGAACACTGAAGCTTTCTTT	CASSLAETGNTEAFF
.	.	TRBV28	TRBJ1-4	TGTGCCAGCAGTTTTACAGGGTTAACTAATGAAAAACTGTTTTTT	CASSFTGLTNEKLFF
.	TRBD2	TRBV5-4	TRBJ2-3	TGTGCCACGTTGGTGAGCGGGGTACGGGATACGCAGTATTTT	CATLVSGVRDTQYF
few	.	TRBV5-6	TRBJ2-1	TGTGCCAGCAGCTCCACCCCCGGGACTCCCTCCAACAATGAGCAGTTCTTC	CASSSTPGTPSNNEQFF
.	TRBD2	TRBV9	TRBJ2-3	TGTGCCAGCAGCACCTTAGCGGGAGGGGGATCGACAGATACGCAGTATTTT	CASSTLAGGGSTDTQYF
once	.	TRBV7-9	TRBJ1-1	TGTGCCGGAAAGGGGGAGGGAGTGAACACTGAAGCTTTCTTT	CAGKGEGVNTEAFF
few	.	TRBV2	TRBJ1-2	TGTGCCAGCAGTTCAGGGGGCTACACCTTC	CASSSGGYTF
.	TRBD1	TRBV5-1	TRBJ2-7	TGCGCCAGCAGCTTGGCCTGGACAGGGGCCTCGAACCCCCACGAGCAGTACTTC	CASSLAWTGASNPHEQYF
.	.	TRBV15	TRBJ1-5	TGTGCCACCAGCCCCCGGACAGAAAGTTGGAATCAGCCCCAGCATTTT	CATSPRTESWNQPQHF
once	TRBD1	TRBV6-1	TRBJ1-2	TGTGCCAGCAGTGAAGTGGCAGGGGGCCTATATGGCTACACCTTC	CASSEVAGGLYGYTF
.	.	TRBV5-1	TRBJ1-2	TGCGCCAGCACGATGGGGGGTAACTATGGCTACACCTTC	CASTMGGNYGYTF
.	.	TRBV19	TRBJ1-5	TGTGCCAGTAGTATAGATGTACCGGAGAGCAATCAGCCCCAGCATTTT	CASSIDVPESNQPQHF
.	.	TRBV9	TRBJ1-1	TGTGCCAGCAGCGTAAACAGGAACACTGAAGCTTTCTTT	CASSVNRNTEAFF
.	TRBD1	TRBV10-3	TRBJ1-4	TGTGCCATCAGACCCGGGACAGGGGCGGGGGAAAAACTGTTTTTT	CAIRPGTGAGEKLFF
once	.	TRBV5-6	TRBJ2-3	TGTGCCAGCAGCTATGGGAGGCGGGATACGCAGTATTTT	CASSYGRRDTQYF
.	.	TRBV15	TRBJ1-1	TGTGCCACCAGCATCGGTGGGGGGAGGGGAAACACTGAAGCTTTCTTT	CATSIGGGRGNTEAFF
.	TRBD2	TRBV7-2	TRBJ2-3	TGTGCCAGCACCGGGACTAGCGGGATTACATGGTATACGCAGTATTTT	CASTGTSGITWYTQYF
once	TRBD1	TRBV5-1	TRBJ1-5	TGCGCCAGCAGCTTGGAAGGGGGCGGTAATCAGCCCCAGCATTTT	CASSLEGGGNQPQHF
.	.	TRBV5-1	TRBJ1-4	TGCGCCAGCAGCTTGGGAGGTTCGACAGCTAATGAAAAACTGTTTTTT	CASSLGGSTANEKLFF
once	TRBD1	TRBV29-1	TRBJ2-7	TGCAGCGTTGAGGGGGTTGTGGACAGGGACTACGAGCAGTACTTC	CSVEGVVDRDYEQYF
.	.	TRBV5-6	TRBJ1-2	TGTGCCAGCAGCTTGGCGTCGGGCTACACCTTC	CASSLASGYTF
.	.	TRBV5-1	TRBJ1-1	TGCGCCAGCACCGACGGGACTGAAGCTTTCTTT	CASTDGTEAFF